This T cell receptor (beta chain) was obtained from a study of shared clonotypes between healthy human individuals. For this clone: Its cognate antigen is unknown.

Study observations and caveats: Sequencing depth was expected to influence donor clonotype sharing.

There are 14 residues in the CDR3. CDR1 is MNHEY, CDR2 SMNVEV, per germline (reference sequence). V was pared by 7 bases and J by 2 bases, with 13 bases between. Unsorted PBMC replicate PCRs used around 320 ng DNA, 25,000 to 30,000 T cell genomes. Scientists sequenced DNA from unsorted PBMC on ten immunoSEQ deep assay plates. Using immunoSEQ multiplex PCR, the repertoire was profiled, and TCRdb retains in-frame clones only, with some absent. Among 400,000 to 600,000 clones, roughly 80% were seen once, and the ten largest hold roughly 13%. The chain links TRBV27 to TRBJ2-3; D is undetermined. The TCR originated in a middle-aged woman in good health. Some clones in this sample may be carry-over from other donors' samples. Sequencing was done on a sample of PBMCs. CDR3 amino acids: CASTRAGITDTQYF. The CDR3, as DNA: TGTGCCAGCACCCGGGCCGGAATCACAGATACGCAGTATTTT.